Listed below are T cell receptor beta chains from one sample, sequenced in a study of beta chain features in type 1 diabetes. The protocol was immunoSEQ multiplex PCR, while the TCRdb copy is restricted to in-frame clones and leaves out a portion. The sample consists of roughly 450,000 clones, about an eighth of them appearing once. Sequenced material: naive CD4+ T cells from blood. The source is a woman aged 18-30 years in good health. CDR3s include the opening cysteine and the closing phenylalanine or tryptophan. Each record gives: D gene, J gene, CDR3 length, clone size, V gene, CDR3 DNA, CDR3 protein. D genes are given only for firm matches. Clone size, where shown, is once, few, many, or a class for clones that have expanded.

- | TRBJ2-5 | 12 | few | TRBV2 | TGTGCCAGCAGCCTGGGGGAAGAGACCCAGTACTTC | CASSLGEETQYF
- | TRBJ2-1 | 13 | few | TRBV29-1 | TGCAGCTTCACAGGCACAGGGTACAATGAGCAGTTCTTC | CSFTGTGYNEQFF
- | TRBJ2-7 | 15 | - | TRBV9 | TGTGCCAGCAGCGTAGGGGTGGGGAGCTCCTACGAGCAGTACTTC | CASSVGVGSSYEQYF
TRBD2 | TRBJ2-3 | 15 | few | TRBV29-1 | TGCAGCGTTGGGGCAGCGGGGGGGCTCACAGATACGCAGTATTTT | CSVGAAGGLTDTQYF
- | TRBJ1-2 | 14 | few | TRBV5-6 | TGTGCCAGCAGCTTGGCCACCGGTAGCTATGGCTACACCTTC | CASSLATGSYGYTF
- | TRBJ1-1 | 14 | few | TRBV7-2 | TGTGCCAGCAGCTCCCGCTTCGAAGGGACTGAAGCTTTCTTT | CASSSRFEGTEAFF
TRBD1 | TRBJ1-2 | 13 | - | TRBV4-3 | TGCGCCAGCAGCCTTCCAGGGGGCTATGGCTACACCTTC | CASSLPGGYGYTF
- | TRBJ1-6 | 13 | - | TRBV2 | TGTGCCAGCAACCAACCGGGTAGTTCACCCCTCCACTTT | CASNQPGSSPLHF
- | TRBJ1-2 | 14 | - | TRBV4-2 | TGTGCCAGCAGCCAAGAGCAGCAGAGCTATGGCTACACCTTC | CASSQEQQSYGYTF
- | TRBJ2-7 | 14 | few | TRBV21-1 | TGTGCCAGCAGCAAAGAGGGCAGGGGAAACGAGCAGTACTTC | CASSKEGRGNEQYF
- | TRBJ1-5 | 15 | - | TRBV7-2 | TGTGCCAGCAGCTTGATTAACAGGGCTTTGGAGGCCCAGCATTTT | CASSLINRALEAQHF
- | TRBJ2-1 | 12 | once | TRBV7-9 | TGTGCCAGCAGCGTTGAAAGGGGGACGCAGTTCTTC | CASSVERGTQFF
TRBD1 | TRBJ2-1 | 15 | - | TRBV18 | TGTGCCAGCTCACCGCCGGGACAGGTGAACAATGAGCAGTTCTTC | CASSPPGQVNNEQFF
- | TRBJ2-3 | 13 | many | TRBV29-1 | TGCAGCGTTGTTGTGGGGGGCACAGATACGCAGTATTTT | CSVVVGGTDTQYF
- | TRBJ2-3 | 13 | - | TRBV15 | TGTGCCACCAGCAGAGATTTGCCAGATACGCAGTATTTT | CATSRDLPDTQYF
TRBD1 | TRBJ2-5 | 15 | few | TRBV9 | TGTGCCAGCAGCGCCCGACAGGGGATAGGGGAGACCCAGTACTTC | CASSARQGIGETQYF
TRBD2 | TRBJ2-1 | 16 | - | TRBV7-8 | TGTGCCAGCAGCTTAGTCTCCCGGACTAGCGGGAGTGTAAAGTTCTTC | CASSLVSRTSGSVKFF
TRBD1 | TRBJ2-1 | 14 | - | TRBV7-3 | TGTGCCAGCAGCGCGACAGGGGGGTACAATGAGCAGTTCTTC | CASSATGGYNEQFF
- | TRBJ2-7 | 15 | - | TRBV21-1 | TGTGCCAGCAGCAAAGATTCCCAGGGCCCCTACGAGCAGTACTTC | CASSKDSQGPYEQYF
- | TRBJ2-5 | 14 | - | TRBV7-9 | TGTGCCAGCAGCTTTACGGGAGCTACAGAGACCCAGTACTTC | CASSFTGATETQYF
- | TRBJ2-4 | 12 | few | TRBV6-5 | TGTGCCAGCGCGGGGCGCATGGGCATTCAGTACTTC | CASAGRMGIQYF
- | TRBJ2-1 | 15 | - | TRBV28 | TGTGCCAGCAGTTTGGGTAGCCTCTCCTACAATGAGCAGTTCTTC | CASSLGSLSYNEQFF
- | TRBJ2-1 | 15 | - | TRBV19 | TGTGCCAGTAGGGGGCAGGGGCCCCATTACAATGAGCAGTTCTTC | CASRGQGPHYNEQFF
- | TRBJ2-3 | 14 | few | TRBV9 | TGTGCCAGCAGCCGGGACCTGCTCACAGATACGCAGTATTTT | CASSRDLLTDTQYF
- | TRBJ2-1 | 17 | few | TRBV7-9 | TGTGCCAGCAGCCTCTCCGACCTAAGGAGCTCCTACAATGAGCAGTTCTTC | CASSLSDLRSSYNEQFF
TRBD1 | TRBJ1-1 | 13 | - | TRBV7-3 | TGTGCCAGCAGCCCGACAGGGAAGACTGAAGCTTTCTTT | CASSPTGKTEAFF
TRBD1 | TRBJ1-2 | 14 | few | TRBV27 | TGTGCCAGCAGCAGAAACAGGGGGCTGGGCGGCTACACCTTC | CASSRNRGLGGYTF
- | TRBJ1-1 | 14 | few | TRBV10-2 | TGCGCCAGCAGTGTATGGGGGAGGAACACTGAAGCTTTCTTT | CASSVWGRNTEAFF
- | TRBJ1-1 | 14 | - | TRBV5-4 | TGTGCCAGCAGCTTATCGGGAAGAGACACTGAAGCTTTCTTT | CASSLSGRDTEAFF
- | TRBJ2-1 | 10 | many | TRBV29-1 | TGCAGCGTGGGAGTCAATGAGCAGTTCTTC | CSVGVNEQFF
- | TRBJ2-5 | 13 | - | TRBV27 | TGTGCCAGCAGGGCAGGGTTACAAGAGACCCAGTACTTC | CASRAGLQETQYF
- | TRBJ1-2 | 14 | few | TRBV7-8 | TGTGCCAGCACGAACGTCGGGGGGAAATATGGCTACACCTTC | CASTNVGGKYGYTF
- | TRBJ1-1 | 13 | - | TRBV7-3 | TGTGCCAGCAGCGCTAAAGGGGACACTGAAGCTTTCTTT | CASSAKGDTEAFF
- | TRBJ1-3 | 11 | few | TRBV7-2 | TGTGCCAGCAGGGGGGGCAACACCATATATTTT | CASRGGNTIYF
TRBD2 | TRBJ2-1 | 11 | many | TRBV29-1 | TGCAGCGTTCTGGACATCCCGGGAGGGTTCTTC | CSVLDIPGGFF
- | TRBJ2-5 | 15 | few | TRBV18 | TGTGCCAGCTCACCACGGTCAGGGGATGTGGAGACCCAGTACTTC | CASSPRSGDVETQYF
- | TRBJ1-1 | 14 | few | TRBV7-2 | TGTGCCGTCAGGCCTCCGACTGCGAACACTGAAGCTTTCTTT | CAVRPPTANTEAFF
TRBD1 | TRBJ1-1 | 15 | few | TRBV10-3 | TGTGCCATCAGTGAGCCGAACACAGGGGGTACTGAAGCTTTCTTT | CAISEPNTGGTEAFF
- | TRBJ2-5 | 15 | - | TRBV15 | TGTGCCACCAGCAGAGACCGGACACTAGGGGAGACCCAGTACTTC | CATSRDRTLGETQYF
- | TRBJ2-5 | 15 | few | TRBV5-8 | TGTGCCAGCAGCTTGGCCACAGGTGTTTCAGAGACCCAGTACTTC | CASSLATGVSETQYF
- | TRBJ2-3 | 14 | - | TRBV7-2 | TGTGCCAGCAGCCCTCGGGGCAGCACAGATACGCAGTATTTT | CASSPRGSTDTQYF
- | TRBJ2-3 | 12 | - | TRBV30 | TGTGCCTGGAGTGTAGTGGCAGATACGCAGTATTTT | CAWSVVADTQYF
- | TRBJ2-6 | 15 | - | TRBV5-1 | TGCGCCAGCAGCTTGACGGTTTCTGGGGCCAACGTCCTGACTTTC | CASSLTVSGANVLTF
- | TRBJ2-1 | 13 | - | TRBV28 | TGTGCCAGCATTGAGGCCAACTACAATGAGCAGTTCTTC | CASIEANYNEQFF
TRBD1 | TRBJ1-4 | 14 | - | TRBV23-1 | TGCGCCAGCAGTCAATCGGACAGGGATGAAAAACTGTTTTTT | CASSQSDRDEKLFF